This T cell receptor beta chain is drawn from a study of T-cell reconstitution after alpha-beta-depleted transplantation in children. Overall study findings and caveats: Newly generated T cells supplied most T-cell counts and diversity one year post-transplant. Reports say that about two months after transplant, the alpha-beta T cells came out of several hundred graft clones that had expanded. For some patients, TCRbeta diversity was high at day 60 because of recipient T cells and thymic progenitors that survived.

The library targeted TCRbeta and was prepared with unique molecular identifiers. TCRdb reprocessed the PCR reads with MiXCR, giving one entry per CDR3 protein. This table has 200,000 or so distinct CDR3 sequences, 6.3% appearing once. This clonotype came up a few times. Its cognate antigen is unknown. The CDR3 sequence is 13 residues long. Germline-derived CDR1 and CDR2 are MDHEN and SYDVKM. Trimming removed 10 bases at V and 0 bases at J, with 13 bases between. The rearrangement joins TRBV28 to TRBJ2-7; D is perhaps TRBD2 (5 bases). Material: PBMCs, obtained before TCRalphabeta/CD19-depleted stem cell transplant. The clonotype was recovered from a girl younger than two with combined immunodeficiency, due to receive a stem cell transplant. The CDR3 DNA is TGTGCCATATCCGTTCGGGACTCCTACGAGCAGTACTTC. Protein product: CAISVRDSYEQYF.